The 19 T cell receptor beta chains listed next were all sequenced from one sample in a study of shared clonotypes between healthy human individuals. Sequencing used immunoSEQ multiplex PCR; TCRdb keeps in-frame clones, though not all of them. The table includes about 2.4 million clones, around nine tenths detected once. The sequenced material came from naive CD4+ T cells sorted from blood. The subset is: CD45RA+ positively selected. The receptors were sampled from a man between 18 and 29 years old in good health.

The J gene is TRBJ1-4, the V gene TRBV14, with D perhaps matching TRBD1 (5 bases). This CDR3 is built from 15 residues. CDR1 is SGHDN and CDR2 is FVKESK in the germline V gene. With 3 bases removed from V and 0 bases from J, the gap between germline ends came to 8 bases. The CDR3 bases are TGTGCCAGCAGCCAGAGGACATCAACTAATGAAAAACTGTTTTTT. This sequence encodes CASSQRTSTNEKLFF.

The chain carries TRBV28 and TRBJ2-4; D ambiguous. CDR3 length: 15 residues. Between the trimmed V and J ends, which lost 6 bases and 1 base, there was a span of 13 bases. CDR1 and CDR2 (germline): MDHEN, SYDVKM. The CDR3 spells CASSTDSRAKNIQYF. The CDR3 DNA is TGTGCCAGCAGCACGGATTCTAGGGCCAAAAACATTCAGTACTTC.

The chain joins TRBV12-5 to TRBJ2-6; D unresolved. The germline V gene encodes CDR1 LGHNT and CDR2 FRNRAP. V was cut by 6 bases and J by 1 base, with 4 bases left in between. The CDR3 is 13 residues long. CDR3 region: CASGPSGANVLTF. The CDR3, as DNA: TGTGCTAGTGGCCCTTCTGGGGCCAACGTCCTGACTTTC.

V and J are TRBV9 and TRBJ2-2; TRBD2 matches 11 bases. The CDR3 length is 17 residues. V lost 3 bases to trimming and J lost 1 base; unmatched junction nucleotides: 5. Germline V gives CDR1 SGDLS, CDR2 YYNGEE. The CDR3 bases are TGTGCCAGCAGCGCAGACGGGACTAGCGGGAACACCGGGGAGCTGTTTTTT. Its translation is CASSADGTSGNTGELFF.

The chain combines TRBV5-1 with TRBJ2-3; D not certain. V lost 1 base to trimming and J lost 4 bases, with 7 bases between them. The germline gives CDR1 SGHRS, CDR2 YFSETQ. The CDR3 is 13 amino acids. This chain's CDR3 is CASSLPRPDTQYF. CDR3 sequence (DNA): TGCGCCAGCAGCTTGCCCCGGCCAGATACGCAGTATTTT.

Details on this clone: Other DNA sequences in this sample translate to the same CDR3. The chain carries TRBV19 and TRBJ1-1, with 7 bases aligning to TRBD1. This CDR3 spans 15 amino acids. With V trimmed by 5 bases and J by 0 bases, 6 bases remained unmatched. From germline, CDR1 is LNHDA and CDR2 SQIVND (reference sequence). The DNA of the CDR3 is TGTGCCAGTAGTTCGGGACAGACGCTGAACACTGAAGCTTTCTTT. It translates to CASSSGQTLNTEAFF.

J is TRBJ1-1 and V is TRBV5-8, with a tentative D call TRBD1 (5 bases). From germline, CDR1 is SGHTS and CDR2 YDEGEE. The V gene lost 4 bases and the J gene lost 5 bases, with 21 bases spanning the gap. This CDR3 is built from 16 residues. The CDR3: CASSQTQDSSRTEAFF. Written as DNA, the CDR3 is TGTGCCAGCAGCCAGACACAGGATTCTTCGAGAACTGAAGCTTTCTTT.

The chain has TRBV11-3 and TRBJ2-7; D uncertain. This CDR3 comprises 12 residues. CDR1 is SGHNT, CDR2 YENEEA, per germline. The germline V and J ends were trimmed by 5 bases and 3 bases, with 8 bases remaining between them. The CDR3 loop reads CASSPNSYEQYF. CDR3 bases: TGTGCCAGCAGCCCTAATAGCTACGAGCAGTACTTC. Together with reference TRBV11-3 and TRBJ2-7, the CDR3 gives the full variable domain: EAGVVQSPRYKIIEKKQPVAFWCNPISGHNTLYWYLQNLGQGPELLIRYENEEAVDDSQLPKDRFSAERLKGVDSTLKIQPAELGDSAVYLCASSPNSYEQYFGPGTRLTVT.

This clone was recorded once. CDR3 loop: CAISESTFNEQFF. In nucleotides, the CDR3 is TGTGCCATCAGTGAGTCGACTTTCAATGAGCAGTTCTTC. V usage is TRBV10-3 and J usage is TRBJ2-1; D ambiguous. CDR3 length: 13 amino acids. The germline gives CDR1 ENHRY, CDR2 SYGVKD. Trimming removed 0 bases at V and 6 bases at J, with 6 bases between.

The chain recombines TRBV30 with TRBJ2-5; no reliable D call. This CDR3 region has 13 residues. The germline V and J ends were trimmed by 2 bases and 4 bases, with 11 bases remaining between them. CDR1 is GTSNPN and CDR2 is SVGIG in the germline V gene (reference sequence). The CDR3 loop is CAWSRWDRETQYF. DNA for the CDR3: TGTGCCTGGAGTAGGTGGGATCGAGAGACCCAGTACTTC.

CDR3 protein: CSAGRTINEQFF. DNA for the CDR3: TGCAGCGCGGGCAGGACAATCAATGAGCAGTTCTTC. The V and J genes are TRBV29-1 and TRBJ2-1, with D maybe TRBD1 (5 bases). Germline V gives CDR1 SQVTM, CDR2 ANQGSEA. This CDR3 has 12 residues. With 7 bases removed from V and 6 bases from J, the gap between germline ends came to 13 bases.

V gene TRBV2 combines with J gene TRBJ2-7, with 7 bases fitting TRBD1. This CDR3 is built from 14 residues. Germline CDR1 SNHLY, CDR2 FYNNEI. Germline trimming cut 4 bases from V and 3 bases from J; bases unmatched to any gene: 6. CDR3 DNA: TGTGCCAGCAGTGGCACGACAGGGTTCTACGAGCAGTACTTC. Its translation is CASSGTTGFYEQYF.

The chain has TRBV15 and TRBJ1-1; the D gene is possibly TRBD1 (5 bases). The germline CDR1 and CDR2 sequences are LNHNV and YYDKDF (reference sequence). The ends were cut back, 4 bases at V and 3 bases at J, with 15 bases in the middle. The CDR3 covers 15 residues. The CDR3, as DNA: TGTGCCACCAGCACGAACGTCGGGGGGGACACTGAAGCTTTCTTT. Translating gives CATSTNVGGDTEAFF.

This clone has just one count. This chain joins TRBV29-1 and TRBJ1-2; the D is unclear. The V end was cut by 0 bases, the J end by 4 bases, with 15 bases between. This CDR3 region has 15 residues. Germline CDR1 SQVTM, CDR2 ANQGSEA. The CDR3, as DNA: TGCAGCGTTGAAGAGGAGGGAGTATACGCCTATGGCTACACCTTC. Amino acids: CSVEEEGVYAYGYTF.

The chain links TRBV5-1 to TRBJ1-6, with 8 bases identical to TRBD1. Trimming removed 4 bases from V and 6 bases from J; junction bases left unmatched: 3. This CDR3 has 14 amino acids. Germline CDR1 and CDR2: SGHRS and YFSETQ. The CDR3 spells CASSAGGGNSPLHF. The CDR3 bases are TGCGCCAGCAGCGCAGGGGGCGGTAATTCACCCCTCCACTTT.

CDR3 bases: TGTGCCAGCAGTGAAAGGTGGGGTCCCTACGAGCAGTACTTC. Its protein is CASSERWGPYEQYF. The chain recombines TRBV6-1 with TRBJ2-7; D is ambiguous. The CDR3 has 14 amino acids. Germline values: CDR1 MNHNS, CDR2 SASEGT. The V end lost 2 bases, the J end lost 2 bases, and 10 bases lay between the germline ends.

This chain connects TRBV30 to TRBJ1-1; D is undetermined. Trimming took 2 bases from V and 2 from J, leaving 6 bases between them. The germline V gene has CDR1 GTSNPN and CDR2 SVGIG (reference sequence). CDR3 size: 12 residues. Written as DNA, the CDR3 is TGTGCCTGGAGTCACGTTAACACTGAAGCTTTCTTT. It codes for CAWSHVNTEAFF.

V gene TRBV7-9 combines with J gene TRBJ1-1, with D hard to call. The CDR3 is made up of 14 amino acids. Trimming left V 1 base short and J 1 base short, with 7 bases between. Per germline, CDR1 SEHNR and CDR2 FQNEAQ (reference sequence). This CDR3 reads CASSLELGNTEAFF. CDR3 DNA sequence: TGTGCCAGCAGCTTAGAGTTGGGGAACACTGAAGCTTTCTTT.

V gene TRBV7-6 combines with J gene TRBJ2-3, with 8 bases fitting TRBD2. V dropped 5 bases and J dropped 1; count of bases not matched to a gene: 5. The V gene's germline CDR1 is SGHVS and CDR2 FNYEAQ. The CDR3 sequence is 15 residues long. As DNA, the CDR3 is TGTGCCAGCAGCACTGGACTAGCCCGCACAGATACGCAGTATTTT. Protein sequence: CASSTGLARTDTQYF.